The following is a TCR beta chain sequence with its context. Its target is unknown. The study sequenced cultured CD4+ T cell DNA using the Oncomine TCR Beta short-read assay. In TCRdb, the PCR reads were re-called with MiXCR into one record per CDR3 protein. The table lists more than 15,000 distinct CDR3 sequences, 55% to 60% of them singletons. The treatment denotes: roughly ten-day PBMC culture with coronavirus spike peptide pools or control peptides (ViraFEST assay). Via ViraFEST, peptide pools expanded antigen-specific T cells before TCR sequencing. These data are taken from a study of vaccination and CD4 T cells after COVID-19. As for the study in general: Overlapping spike pools from SARS-CoV-2 and HCoV-NL63, HCoV-OC43 and HCoV-229E served as culture stimuli. Control cultures received a CEFX pool, an HIV-1 Nef pool, or no peptide.

Trimming took 3 bases from V and 0 from J; bases not matched to a gene: 2. This CDR3 has 15 amino acids. From germline, CDR1 is KGHSH and CDR2 LQKENI. The receptor comes from a human donor who had recovered from COVID-19. The chain joins TRBV18 to TRBJ2-1; 7 bases are shared with TRBD2. Sequencing was done on a sample of CD4+ T cells from blood, cultured in vitro. The CDR3 nucleotides read TGTGCCAGCTCACCTAGCGGGTTCTCCTACAATGAGCAGTTCTTC. Amino acid sequence: CASSPSGFSYNEQFF.